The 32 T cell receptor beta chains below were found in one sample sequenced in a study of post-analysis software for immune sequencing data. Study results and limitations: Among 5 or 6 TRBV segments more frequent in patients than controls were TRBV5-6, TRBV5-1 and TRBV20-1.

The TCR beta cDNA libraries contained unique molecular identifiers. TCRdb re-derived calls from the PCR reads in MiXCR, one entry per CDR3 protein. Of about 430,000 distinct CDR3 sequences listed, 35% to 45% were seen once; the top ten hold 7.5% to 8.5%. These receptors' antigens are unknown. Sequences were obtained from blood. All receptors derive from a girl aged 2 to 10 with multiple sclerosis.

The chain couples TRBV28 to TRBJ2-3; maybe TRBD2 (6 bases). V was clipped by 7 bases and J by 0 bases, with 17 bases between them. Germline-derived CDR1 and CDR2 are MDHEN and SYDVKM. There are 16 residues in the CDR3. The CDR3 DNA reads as TGTGCCAGCAATCCAATACGGGGACTTAGCACAGATACGCAGTATTTT. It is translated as CASNPIRGLSTDTQYF.

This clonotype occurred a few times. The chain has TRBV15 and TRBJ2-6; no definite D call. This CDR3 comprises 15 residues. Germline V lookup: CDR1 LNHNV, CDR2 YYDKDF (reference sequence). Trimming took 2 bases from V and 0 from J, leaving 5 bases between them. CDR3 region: CATSRQDSGANVLTF. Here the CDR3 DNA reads TGTGCCACCAGCAGACAGGACTCTGGGGCCAACGTCCTGACTTTC.

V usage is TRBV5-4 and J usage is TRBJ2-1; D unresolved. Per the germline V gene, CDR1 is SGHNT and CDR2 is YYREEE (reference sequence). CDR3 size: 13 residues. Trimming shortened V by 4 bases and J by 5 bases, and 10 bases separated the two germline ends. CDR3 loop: CASSRSLNNEQFF. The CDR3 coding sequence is TGTGCCAGCAGCCGCTCACTGAACAATGAGCAGTTCTTC.

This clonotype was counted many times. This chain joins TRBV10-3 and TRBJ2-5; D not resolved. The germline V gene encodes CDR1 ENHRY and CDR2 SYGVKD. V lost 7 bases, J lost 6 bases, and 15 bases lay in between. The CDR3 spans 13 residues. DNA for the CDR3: TGTGCCATCAATCAGGACGGCAAGCAGACCCAGTACTTC. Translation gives CAINQDGKQTQYF.

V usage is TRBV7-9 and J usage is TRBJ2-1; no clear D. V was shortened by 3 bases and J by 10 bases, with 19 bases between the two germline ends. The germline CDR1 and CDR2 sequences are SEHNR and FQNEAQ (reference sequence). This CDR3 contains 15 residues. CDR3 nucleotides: TGTGCCAGCAGCTTTGGAAGGGATAGGCTGTCCGAGCAGTTCTTC. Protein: CASSFGRDRLSEQFF.

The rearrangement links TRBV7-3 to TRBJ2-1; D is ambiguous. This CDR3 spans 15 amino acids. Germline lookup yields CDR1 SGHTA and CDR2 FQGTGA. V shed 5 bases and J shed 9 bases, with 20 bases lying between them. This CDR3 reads CASSPFRSKRLEQFF. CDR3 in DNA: TGTGCCAGCAGCCCGTTCCGTAGTAAGCGCCTTGAGCAGTTCTTC.

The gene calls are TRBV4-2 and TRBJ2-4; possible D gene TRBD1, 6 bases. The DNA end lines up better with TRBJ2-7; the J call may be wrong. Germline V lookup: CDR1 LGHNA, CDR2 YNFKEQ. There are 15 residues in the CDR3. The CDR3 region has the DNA TGTGCCAGCAGCCAAGAGCCGGGACACAGCTACGAGCAGTACTTC. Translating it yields CASSQEPGHSYEQYF.

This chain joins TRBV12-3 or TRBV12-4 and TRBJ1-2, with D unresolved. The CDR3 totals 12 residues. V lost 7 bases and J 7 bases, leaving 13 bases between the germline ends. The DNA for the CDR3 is TGTGCCAGCACCCGGCTTCGGCTTGGCTACACCTTC. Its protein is CASTRLRLGYTF.

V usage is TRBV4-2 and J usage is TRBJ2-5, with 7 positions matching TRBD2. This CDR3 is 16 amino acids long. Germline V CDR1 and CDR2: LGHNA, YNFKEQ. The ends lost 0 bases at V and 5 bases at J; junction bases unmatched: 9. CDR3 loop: CASSQDPTGGVETQYF. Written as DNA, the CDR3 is TGTGCCAGCAGCCAAGATCCCACGGGGGGTGTGGAGACCCAGTACTTC.

The CDR3 bases are TGCAGTGCTAGAGTGCCGCCGGGGAAGGATGGCTACACCTTC. It specifies CSARVPPGKDGYTF. The genes are TRBV20-1 and TRBJ1-2; D not certain. CDR1 is DFQATT, CDR2 SNEGSKA, per germline (reference sequence). CDR3 length: 14 amino acids. Trimming left V 1 base short and J 6 bases short, with 15 bases between.

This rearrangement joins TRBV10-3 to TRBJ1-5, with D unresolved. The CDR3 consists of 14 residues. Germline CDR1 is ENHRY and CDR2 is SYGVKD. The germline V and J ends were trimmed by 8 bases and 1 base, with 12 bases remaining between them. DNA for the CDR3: TGTGCCATCTCCTGGGGATTAAGCAATCAGCCCCAGCATTTT. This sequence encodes CAISWGLSNQPQHF.

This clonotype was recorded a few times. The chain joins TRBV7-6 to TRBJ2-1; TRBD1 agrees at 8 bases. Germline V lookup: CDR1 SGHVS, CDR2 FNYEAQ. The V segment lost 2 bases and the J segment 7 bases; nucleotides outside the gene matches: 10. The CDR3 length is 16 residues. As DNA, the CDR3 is TGTGCCAGCAGCTTATACCCGGACAGGGCTGGGAATGAGCAGTTCTTC. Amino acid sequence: CASSLYPDRAGNEQFF.

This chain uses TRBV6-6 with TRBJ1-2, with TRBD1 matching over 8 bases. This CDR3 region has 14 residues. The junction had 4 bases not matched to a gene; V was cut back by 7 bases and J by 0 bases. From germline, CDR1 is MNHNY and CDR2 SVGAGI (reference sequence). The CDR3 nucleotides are TGTGCCAGCACGGACAGGGAATCTAACTATGGCTACACCTTC. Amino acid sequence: CASTDRESNYGYTF.

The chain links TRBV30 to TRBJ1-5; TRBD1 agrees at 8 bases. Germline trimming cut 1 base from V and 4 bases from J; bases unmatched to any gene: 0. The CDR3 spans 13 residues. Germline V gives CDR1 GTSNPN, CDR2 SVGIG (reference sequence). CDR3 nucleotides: TGTGCCTGGAGTGGGACAGGGAATCAGCCCCAGCATTTT. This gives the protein CAWSGTGNQPQHF.

CDR3 DNA: TGTGCCAGCAGCGGAGGACCCCTTACATTGAACACTGAAGCTTTCTTT. Amino acid sequence: CASSGGPLTLNTEAFF. The V and J genes are TRBV7-9 and TRBJ1-1; D is undetermined. Germline V CDR1 and CDR2: SEHNR, FQNEAQ (reference sequence). Trimming stripped 5 bases from V and 0 bases from J, with 16 bases between. The length of the CDR3 is 16 residues.

CDR3 sequence: CSSTRDYKYNEQFF. In nucleotides, the CDR3 is TGCAGCTCGACCCGGGACTACAAGTACAATGAGCAGTTCTTC. V usage is TRBV29-1 and J usage is TRBJ2-1; 7 positions match TRBD2. Per germline, CDR1 SQVTM and CDR2 ANQGSEA. V was clipped by 8 bases and J by 4 bases; unmatched bases: 11. This CDR3 comprises 14 residues.

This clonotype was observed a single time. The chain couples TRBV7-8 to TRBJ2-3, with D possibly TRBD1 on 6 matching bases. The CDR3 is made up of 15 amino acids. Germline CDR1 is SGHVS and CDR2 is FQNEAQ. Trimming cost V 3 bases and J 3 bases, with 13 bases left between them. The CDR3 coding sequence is TGTGCCAGCAGCTTGACAGCCGGGACAACAGATACGCAGTATTTT. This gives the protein CASSLTAGTTDTQYF.

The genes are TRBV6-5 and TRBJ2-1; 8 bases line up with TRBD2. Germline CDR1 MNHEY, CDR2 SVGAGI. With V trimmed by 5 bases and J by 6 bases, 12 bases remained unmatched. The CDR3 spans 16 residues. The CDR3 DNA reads TGTGCCAGCAGTGCACGCCCGGGACTAGAGGGCAATGAGCAGTTCTTC. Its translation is CASSARPGLEGNEQFF.

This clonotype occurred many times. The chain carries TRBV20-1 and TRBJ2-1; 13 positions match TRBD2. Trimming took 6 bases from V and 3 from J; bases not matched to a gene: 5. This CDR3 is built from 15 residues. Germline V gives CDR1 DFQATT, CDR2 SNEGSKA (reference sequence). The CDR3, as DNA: TGCAGTGCCCGACTAGCGGGAGGTCTCTACAATGAGCAGTTCTTC. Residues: CSARLAGGLYNEQFF.

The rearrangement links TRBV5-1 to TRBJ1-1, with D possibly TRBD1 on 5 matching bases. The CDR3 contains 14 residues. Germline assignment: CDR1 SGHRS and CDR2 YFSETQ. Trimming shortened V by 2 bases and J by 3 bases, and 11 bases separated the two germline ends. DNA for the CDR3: TGCGCCAGCAGCTTCGACAGTACGGACACTGAAGCTTTCTTT. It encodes CASSFDSTDTEAFF.

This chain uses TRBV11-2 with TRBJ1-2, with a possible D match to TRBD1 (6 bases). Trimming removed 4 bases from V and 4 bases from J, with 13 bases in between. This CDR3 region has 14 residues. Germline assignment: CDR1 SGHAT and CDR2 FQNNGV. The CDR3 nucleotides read TGTGCCAGCAGCTCACAACAGGGAGGCTATGGCTACACCTTC. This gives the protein CASSSQQGGYGYTF.

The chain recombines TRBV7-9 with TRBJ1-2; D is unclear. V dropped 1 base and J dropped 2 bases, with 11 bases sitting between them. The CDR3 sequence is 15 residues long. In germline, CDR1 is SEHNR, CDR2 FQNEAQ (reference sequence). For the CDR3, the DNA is TGTGCCAGCAGCTTAGACGAGGGATCGAACTATGGCTACACCTTC. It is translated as CASSLDEGSNYGYTF.

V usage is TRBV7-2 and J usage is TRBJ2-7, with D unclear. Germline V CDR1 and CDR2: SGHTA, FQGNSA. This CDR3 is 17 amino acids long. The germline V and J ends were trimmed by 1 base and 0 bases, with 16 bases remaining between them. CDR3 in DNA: TGTGCCAGCAGCTTAGTTCGAAGCGTGGGCCTCTCCTACGAGCAGTACTTC. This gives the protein CASSLVRSVGLSYEQYF. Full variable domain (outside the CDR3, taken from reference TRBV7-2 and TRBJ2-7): GAGVSQSPSNKVTEKGKDVELRCDPISGHTALYWYRQSLGQGLEFLIYFQGNSAPDKSGLPSDRFSAERTGGSVSTLTIQRTQQEDSAVYLCASSLVRSVGLSYEQYFGPGTRLTVT.

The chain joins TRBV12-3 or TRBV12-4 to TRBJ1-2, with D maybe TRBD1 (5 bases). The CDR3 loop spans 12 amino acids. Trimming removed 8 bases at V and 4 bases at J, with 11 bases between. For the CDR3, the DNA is TGTGCCAGCGCCAGGGTTTCCTATGGCTACACCTTC. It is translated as CASARVSYGYTF.

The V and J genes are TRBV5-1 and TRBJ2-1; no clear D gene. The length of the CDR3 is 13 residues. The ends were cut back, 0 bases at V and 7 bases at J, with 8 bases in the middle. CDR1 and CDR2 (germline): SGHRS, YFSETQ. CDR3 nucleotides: TGCGCCAGCAGCTTGGAGGCACCGAATGAGCAGTTCTTC. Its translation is CASSLEAPNEQFF.

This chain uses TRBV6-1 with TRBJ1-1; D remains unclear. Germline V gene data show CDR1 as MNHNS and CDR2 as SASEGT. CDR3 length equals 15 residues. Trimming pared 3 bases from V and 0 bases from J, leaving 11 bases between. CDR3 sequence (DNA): TGTGCCAGCAGTGACCGGCAACCATTGAACACTGAAGCTTTCTTT. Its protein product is CASSDRQPLNTEAFF.

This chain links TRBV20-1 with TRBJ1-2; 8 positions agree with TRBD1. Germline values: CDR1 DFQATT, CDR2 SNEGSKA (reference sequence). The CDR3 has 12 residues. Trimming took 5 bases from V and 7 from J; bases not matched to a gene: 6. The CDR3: CSASTGATGYTF. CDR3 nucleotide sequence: TGCAGTGCTTCGACAGGGGCCACTGGCTACACCTTC.

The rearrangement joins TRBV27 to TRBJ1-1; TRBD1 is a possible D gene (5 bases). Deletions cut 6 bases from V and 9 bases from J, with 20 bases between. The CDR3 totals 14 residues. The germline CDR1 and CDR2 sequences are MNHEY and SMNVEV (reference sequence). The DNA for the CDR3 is TGTGCCAGCAGCCAAAAGGGGCGGAACTTCCAAGCTTTCTTT. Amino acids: CASSQKGRNFQAFF.

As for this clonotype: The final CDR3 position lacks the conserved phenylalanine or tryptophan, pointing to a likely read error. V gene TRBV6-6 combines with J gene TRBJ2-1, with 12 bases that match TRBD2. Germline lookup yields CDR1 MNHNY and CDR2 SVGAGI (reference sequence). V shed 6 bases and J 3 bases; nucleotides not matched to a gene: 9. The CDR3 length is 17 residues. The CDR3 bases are TGTGCCAGCAGCCGCGGACTAGCGGGAAGTCTCTACAATGAGCAGTTCCTC. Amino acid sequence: CASSRGLAGSLYNEQFL.

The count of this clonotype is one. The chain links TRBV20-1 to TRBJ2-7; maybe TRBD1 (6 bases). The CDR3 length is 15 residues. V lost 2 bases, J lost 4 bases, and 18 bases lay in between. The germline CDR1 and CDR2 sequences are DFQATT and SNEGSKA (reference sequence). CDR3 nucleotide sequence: TGCAGTGCTAGACCCCCCAGGGACGGGACATACGAGCAGTACTTC. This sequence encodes CSARPPRDGTYEQYF.

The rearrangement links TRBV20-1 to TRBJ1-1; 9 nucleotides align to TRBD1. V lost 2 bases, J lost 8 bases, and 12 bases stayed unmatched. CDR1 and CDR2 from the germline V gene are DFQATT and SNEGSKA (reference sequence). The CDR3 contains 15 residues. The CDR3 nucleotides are TGCAGTGCTAGATCCCGTTGGGACAGGGTGGGCGAAGCTTTCTTT. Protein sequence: CSARSRWDRVGEAFF.

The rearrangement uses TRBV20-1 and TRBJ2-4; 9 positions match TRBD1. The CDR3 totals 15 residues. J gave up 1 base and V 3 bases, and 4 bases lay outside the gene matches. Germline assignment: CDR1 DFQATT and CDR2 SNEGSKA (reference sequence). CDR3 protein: CSASEGQGAKNIQYF. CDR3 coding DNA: TGCAGTGCTAGTGAAGGACAGGGGGCCAAAAACATTCAGTACTTC.